The 19 T cell receptor beta chains below were found in one sample sequenced in a study of T-cell memory formation after mild COVID-19. TCRdb recomputed calls from the 5' RACE reads with MiXCR, one row per CDR3 protein. The table records under 200,000 distinct CDR3 sequences, roughly 31% of them present only once. The sequencing sample was made of PBMCs or a T cell subset sorted from them (not recorded which). These receptors originate from an adult woman who had mild COVID-19 (a few samples of this study predate the infection). Cell type and time point are not known.

The chain recombines TRBV6-6 with TRBJ2-3; 9 positions agree with TRBD2. Germline lookup yields CDR1 MNHNY and CDR2 SVGAGI (reference sequence). The CDR3 loop spans 18 amino acids. V trimming: 2 bases; J trimming: 0 bases; junction bases outside the gene matches: 9. The CDR3 sequence is CASSYGAVAGESTDTQYF. In DNA form, the CDR3 reads TGTGCCAGCAGTTACGGGGCTGTAGCGGGGGAAAGCACAGATACGCAGTATTTT.

The table lists this clonotype with a few counts. The CDR3 sequence is CASSPGSHNEKLFF. Written as DNA, the CDR3 is TGTGCCAGCTCCCCTGGGAGCCATAATGAAAAACTGTTTTTT. This chain joins TRBV18 and TRBJ1-4; D is unresolved. Germline-derived CDR1 and CDR2 are KGHSH and LQKENI. Trimming shortened V by 6 bases and J by 4 bases, and 12 bases separated the two germline ends. CDR3 length: 14 residues.

The chain links TRBV19 to TRBJ2-7; D is uncertain. Trimming took off 6 bases at V and 7 bases at J, with 10 bases between the two ends. The V gene's germline CDR1 is LNHDA and CDR2 SQIVND (reference sequence). The CDR3 is made up of 11 amino acids. The CDR3 nucleotides are TGTGCCAGTAGCACCCCTCGAGAGCAGTACTTC. Amino acids: CASSTPREQYF. Based on the CDR3 plus reference TRBV19 and TRBJ2-7, the full variable domain is DGGITQSPKYLFRKEGQNVTLSCEQNLNHDAMYWYRQDPGQGLRLIYYSQIVNDFQKGDIAEGYSVSREKKESFPLTVTSAQKNPTAFYLCASSTPREQYFGPGTRLTVT.

This clonotype was counted a few times. In DNA, the CDR3 is TGTGCCAGCAGCCATCGAAGTTTTAGCGGGAGGGCCCTTTACAATGAGCAGTTCTTC. Amino acids: CASSHRSFSGRALYNEQFF. This chain links TRBV3-1 with TRBJ2-1, with 11 bases identical to TRBD2. The trim removed 3 bases at V and 4 bases at J, leaving 14 bases unmatched. Germline CDR1 LGHDT, CDR2 YNNKEL (reference sequence). The CDR3 runs 19 residues.

The gene calls are TRBV12-3 or TRBV12-4 and TRBJ2-4; the D call may be TRBD1 or TRBD2 (5 bases each). The V end was cut by 3 bases, the J end by 6 bases, with 15 bases between. There are 15 residues in the CDR3. CDR3 loop: CASSLSGTRVNIQYF. The CDR3 bases are TGTGCCAGCAGTTTGTCGGGGACGAGGGTAAACATTCAGTACTTC.

CDR3 coding DNA: TGTGCCAGCAGCTTAGACCCGGGACTAGCGGGATTCCAGGAGCAGTTCTTC. This encodes CASSLDPGLAGFQEQFF. The chain couples TRBV11-3 to TRBJ2-1, with TRBD2 matching over 13 bases. CDR3 length equals 17 residues. V shed 0 bases and J 10 bases; nucleotides not matched to a gene: 9. Germline V gene data show CDR1 as SGHNT and CDR2 as YENEEA.

The V call is TRBV12-3 or TRBV12-4, the J call TRBJ2-3; D perhaps matches TRBD2 (5 bases). The CDR3 contains 16 residues. The V end was cut by 5 bases, the J end by 0 bases, with 15 bases between. This CDR3 is CASSALAGTSTDTQYF. The CDR3 DNA is TGTGCCAGCAGTGCCTTGGCGGGTACTAGCACAGATACGCAGTATTTT.

The chain has TRBV5-6 and TRBJ1-3; D remains unclear. This CDR3 is 13 amino acids long. Germline V CDR1 and CDR2: SGHDT, YYEEEE. Trimming took 9 bases from V and 1 from J, leaving 11 bases between them. Here the CDR3 reads CATSYGSGNTIYF. The CDR3 coding sequence is TGTGCCACCTCGTATGGGTCTGGAAACACCATATATTTT.

This clonotype appeared many times. CDR3 in amino acids: CASSPGQGVISGNTIYF. The CDR3 nucleotides are TGTGCCAGCTCACCGGGACAGGGGGTTATCTCTGGAAACACCATATATTTT. The V call is TRBV18, the J call TRBJ1-3; TRBD1 matches at 11 bases. J gave up 0 bases and V 3 bases, and 4 bases lay outside the gene matches. CDR3 length: 17 residues. From germline, CDR1 is KGHSH and CDR2 LQKENI.

The CDR3 DNA reads as TGTGCCAGCAGTTACGGGCAGGAGGGGAAGTTCTTC. Its translation is CASSYGQEGKFF. The V call is TRBV6-6, the J call TRBJ2-1, with D perhaps TRBD2 (6 bases). Germline V gene lookup returns CDR1 MNHNY and CDR2 SVGAGI (reference sequence). The V end was cut by 2 bases, the J end by 14 bases, with 13 bases between. CDR3 length: 12 residues.

This clonotype has just a few counts. This chain connects TRBV5-1 to TRBJ2-1, with 8 bases matching TRBD2. CDR3 size: 15 residues. The germline V gene has CDR1 SGHRS and CDR2 YFSETQ. With 4 bases clipped from V and 7 bases from J, the junction kept 10 bases outside the gene matches. The CDR3 DNA follows: TGCGCCAGCAGCCCCGGACTAGCCCCAGGTAATGAGCAGTTCTTC. Its translation: CASSPGLAPGNEQFF.

This clonotype was found a few times. This chain uses TRBV7-3 with TRBJ2-2; D gene unclear. The CDR3 is made up of 13 amino acids. The germline V gene has CDR1 SGHTA and CDR2 FQGTGA. Trimming removed 4 bases at V and 6 bases at J, with 9 bases between. In DNA, the CDR3 is TGTGCCAGCAGCTGGGTAGCAGCCGGGGAGCTGTTTTTT. It codes for CASSWVAAGELFF.

This chain connects TRBV6-5 to TRBJ2-3; no definite D call. Trimming left V 7 bases short and J 3 bases short, with 14 bases between. Germline loops: CDR1 MNHEY, CDR2 SVGAGI. This CDR3 comprises 14 residues. In nucleotides, the CDR3 is TGTGCCAGCAAGGAGCCCCTAGGGACAGATACGCAGTATTTT. It yields the protein CASKEPLGTDTQYF.

The rearrangement links TRBV29-1 to TRBJ1-1; no firm D call. Trimming took 4 bases from V and 2 from J, leaving 20 bases between them. This CDR3 contains 16 residues. The germline V gene encodes CDR1 SQVTM and CDR2 ANQGSEA. CDR3 DNA sequence: TGCAGCGTTGTCGTGCGGGGAATAGTTTCCAACACTGAAGCTTTCTTT. This translates into CSVVVRGIVSNTEAFF. The whole variable domain, remainder taken from reference TRBV29-1 and TRBJ1-1, is SAVISQKPSRDICQRGTSLTIQCQVDSQVTMMFWYRQQPGQSLTLIATANQGSEATYESGFVIDKFPISRPNLTFSTLTVSNMSPEDSSIYLCSVVVRGIVSNTEAFFGQGTRLTVV.

This clonotype turned up a few times. The V and J genes are TRBV7-8 and TRBJ2-3, with D unclear. The CDR3 has 15 amino acids. CDR1 is SGHVS and CDR2 is FQNEAQ in the germline V gene. The V and J ends lost 5 bases and 1 base respectively, with 13 bases between them. The CDR3 is CASSPAPPGTDTQYF. The CDR3 nucleotides read TGTGCCAGCAGCCCCGCGCCACCCGGCACAGATACGCAGTATTTT.

In this sample, this clonotype turned up once. The V call is TRBV7-9, the J call TRBJ1-1; 7 positions agree with TRBD1. With V trimmed by 5 bases and J by 7 bases, 7 bases remained unmatched. Germline-derived CDR1 and CDR2 are SEHNR and FQNEAQ (reference sequence). This CDR3 comprises 13 residues. The DNA of the CDR3 is TGTGCCAGCAGCCCAACAGGGGCGAGTGAAGCTTTCTTT. Its translation: CASSPTGASEAFF.

This sequence joins TRBV5-1 and TRBJ2-6; D unclear. V lost 3 bases, J lost 0 bases, and 7 bases lay in between. Germline loops: CDR1 SGHRS, CDR2 YFSETQ. The CDR3 extends over 15 amino acids. This chain's CDR3 is CASSSPGSGANVLTF. CDR3 nucleotides: TGCGCCAGCAGCTCCCCGGGCTCTGGGGCCAACGTCCTGACTTTC.

The chain combines TRBV6-1 with TRBJ1-2, with D perhaps TRBD1 (5 bases). CDR3 length: 12 residues. V gave up 5 bases and J gave up 7 bases, with 11 bases separating them. CDR1 and CDR2 from the germline V gene are MNHNS and SASEGT. The CDR3 protein is CASSTGEGGYTF. For the CDR3, the DNA is TGTGCCAGCAGTACGGGGGAGGGTGGCTACACCTTC.

The chain recombines TRBV20-1 with TRBJ1-1, with 8 nucleotides matching TRBD1. V lost 6 bases and J lost 1; bases outside the gene matches: 10. The CDR3 totals 15 residues. Germline loops: CDR1 DFQATT, CDR2 SNEGSKA (reference sequence). This CDR3 is CSAPTGEMKNTEAFF. The CDR3 DNA follows: TGCAGTGCGCCGACAGGGGAAATGAAGAACACTGAAGCTTTCTTT.